The present T cell receptor (beta chain) was sequenced within a study of blood T cell repertoires in COVID-19. About the study: Italy, Spain and the United States were the sources of the convalescent and acute COVID-19 samples.

This clone was seen a handful of times. Assignments of participants to cohorts depended upon their own reported clinical history. The V end lost 5 bases, the J end lost 5 bases, and 12 bases lay between the germline ends. This CDR3 spans 13 amino acids. Germline values: CDR1 MNHEY, CDR2 SMNVEV (reference sequence). Clones were sequenced by immunoSEQ multiplex PCR, and TCRdb holds only the in-frame ones, with some missing. The table records about 220,000 clones, roughly 88% of them present only once. The source material was PBMCs or T cells enriched from blood (not recorded which). The sequence derives from a woman aged 40-49 years with acute COVID-19. This rearrangement joins TRBV27 to TRBJ1-1, with D unclear. CDR3 DNA: TGTGCCAGCAGTGACCCTAGAGGGACTGAAGCTTTCTTT. As protein: CASSDPRGTEAFF.